One TCR beta chain is described in this entry. Some clones are missing from TCRdb's copy, which holds only in-frame ones; the method was immunoSEQ multiplex PCR. The sample records roughly 430 clones, 83% being singletons. The sample comes from a study of the immune and genomic landscape of osteosarcoma. Turning to the study itself: Localized disease at presentation in 70% to 85%; over 45% were male.

V dropped 8 bases and J dropped 3 bases, with 11 bases sitting between them. The germline CDR1 and CDR2 sequences are GTSNPN and SVGIG (reference sequence). This CDR3 contains 12 residues. The receptor was derived from a woman younger than 35 with osteosarcoma. V usage is TRBV30 and J usage is TRBJ2-1, with a possible D match to TRBD1 (6 bases). Source material: tumor tissue from a local recurrence in the humerus. This chain's CDR3 is CASKDSYNEQFF. CDR3 bases: TGTGCCAGTAAGGACAGCTACAATGAGCAGTTCTTC.